This T cell receptor (beta chain) was sequenced for a study of blood T cell repertoires in COVID-19. Two negative PCRs, clearance, or symptom resolution were required of recovered Cohort 3 donors. Data came from immunoSEQ multiplex PCR; TCRdb stores just in-frame clones and leaves some out. This sample has about 300,000 clones; 65% to 90% occur once, and the top ten carry 4% to 5%. The CDR3 extends over 16 amino acids. The V and J ends lost 7 bases and 2 bases, in that order; junction bases with no gene match: 10. Germline V gene data show CDR1 as MNHNY and CDR2 as SVGAGI (reference sequence). This TCR derives from a man between 25 and 39 years old who had recovered from COVID-19. J is TRBJ2-5 and V is TRBV6-6, with TRBD2 matching over 10 bases. Sequencing was carried out using PBMCs or T cells enriched from blood (not recorded which). CDR3: CASMTIRTSGQETQYF. CDR3 DNA: TGTGCCAGCATGACTATAAGGACTAGCGGACAAGAGACCCAGTACTTC.